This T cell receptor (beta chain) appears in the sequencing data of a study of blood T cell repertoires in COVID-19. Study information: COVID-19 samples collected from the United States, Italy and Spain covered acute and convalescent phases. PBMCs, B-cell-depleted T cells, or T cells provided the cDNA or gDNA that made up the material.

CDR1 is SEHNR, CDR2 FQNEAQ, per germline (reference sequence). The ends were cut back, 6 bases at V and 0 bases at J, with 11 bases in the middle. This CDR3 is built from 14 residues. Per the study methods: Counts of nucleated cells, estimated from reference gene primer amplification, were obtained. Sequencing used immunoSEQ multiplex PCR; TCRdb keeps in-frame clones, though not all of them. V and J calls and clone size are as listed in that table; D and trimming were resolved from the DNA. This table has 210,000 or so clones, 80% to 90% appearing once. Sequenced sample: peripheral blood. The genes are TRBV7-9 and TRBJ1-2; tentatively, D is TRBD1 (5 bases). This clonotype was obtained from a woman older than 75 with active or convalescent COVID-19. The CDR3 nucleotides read TGTGCCAGCAGGGAAGGGGAAACTAACTATGGCTACACCTTC. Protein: CASREGETNYGYTF.